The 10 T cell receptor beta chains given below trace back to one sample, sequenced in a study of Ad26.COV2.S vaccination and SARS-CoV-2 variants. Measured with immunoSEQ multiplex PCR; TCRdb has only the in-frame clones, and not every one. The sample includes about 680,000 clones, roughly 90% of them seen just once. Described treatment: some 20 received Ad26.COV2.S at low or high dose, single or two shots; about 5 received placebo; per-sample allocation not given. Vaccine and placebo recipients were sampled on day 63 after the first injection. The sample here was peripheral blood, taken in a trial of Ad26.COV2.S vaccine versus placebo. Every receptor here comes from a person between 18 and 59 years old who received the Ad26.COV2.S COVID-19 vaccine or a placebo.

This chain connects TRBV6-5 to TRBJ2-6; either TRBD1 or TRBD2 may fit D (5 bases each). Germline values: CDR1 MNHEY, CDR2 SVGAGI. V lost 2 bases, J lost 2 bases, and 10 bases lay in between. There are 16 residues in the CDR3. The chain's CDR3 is CASSYVGTPGANVLTF. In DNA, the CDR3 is TGTGCCAGCAGTTACGTAGGGACCCCTGGGGCCAACGTCCTGACTTTC.

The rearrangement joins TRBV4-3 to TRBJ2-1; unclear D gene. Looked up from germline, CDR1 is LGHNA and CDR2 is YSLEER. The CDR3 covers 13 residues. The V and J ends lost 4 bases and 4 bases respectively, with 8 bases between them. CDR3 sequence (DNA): TGCGCCAGCAGCCCAACCAGTTACAATGAGCAGTTCTTC. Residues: CASSPTSYNEQFF.

This chain's CDR3 is CASTGGADTQYF. CDR3 DNA sequence: TGTGCCAGCACGGGGGGGGCAGATACGCAGTATTTT. The chain carries TRBV2 and TRBJ2-3; 8 bases are shared with TRBD2. CDR1 is SNHLY and CDR2 is FYNNEI in the germline V gene. The CDR3 contains 12 residues. The V segment lost 7 bases and the J segment 4 bases; nucleotides outside the gene matches: 1.

The CDR3 sequence is CASSSGQGSDSPLHF. The CDR3 region has the DNA TGCGCCAGCAGCTCGGGACAGGGAAGTGATTCACCCCTCCACTTT. This sequence joins TRBV5-1 and TRBJ1-6; TRBD1 aligns across 9 bases. CDR3 size: 15 residues. Germline trimming cut 3 bases from V and 8 bases from J; bases unmatched to any gene: 6. CDR1 is SGHRS and CDR2 is YFSETQ in the germline V gene.

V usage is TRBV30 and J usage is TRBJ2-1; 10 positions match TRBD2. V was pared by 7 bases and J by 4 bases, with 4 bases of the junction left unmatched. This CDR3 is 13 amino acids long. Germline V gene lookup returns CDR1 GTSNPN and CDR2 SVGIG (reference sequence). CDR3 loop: CAFGTSAYNEQFF. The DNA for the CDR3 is TGTGCCTTCGGGACTAGCGCATACAATGAGCAGTTCTTC.

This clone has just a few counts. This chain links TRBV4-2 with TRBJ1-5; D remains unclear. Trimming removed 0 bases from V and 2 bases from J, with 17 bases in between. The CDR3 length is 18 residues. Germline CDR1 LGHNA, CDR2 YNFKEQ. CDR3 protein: CASSQDLGGSRGNQPQHF. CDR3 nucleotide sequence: TGTGCCAGCAGCCAAGATCTGGGCGGCAGTCGAGGCAATCAGCCCCAGCATTTT.

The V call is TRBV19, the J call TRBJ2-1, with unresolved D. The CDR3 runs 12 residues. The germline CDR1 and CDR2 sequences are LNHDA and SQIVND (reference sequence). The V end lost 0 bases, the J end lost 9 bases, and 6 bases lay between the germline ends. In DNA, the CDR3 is TGTGCCAGTAGTATAGATCCATCTGAGCAGTTCTTC. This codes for CASSIDPSEQFF. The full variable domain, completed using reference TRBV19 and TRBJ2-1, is DGGITQSPKYLFRKEGQNVTLSCEQNLNHDAMYWYRQDPGQGLRLIYYSQIVNDFQKGDIAEGYSVSREKKESFPLTVTSAQKNPTAFYLCASSIDPSEQFFGPGTRLTVL.

The CDR3 nucleotides read TGTGCCAGCAGTGAACAGGGGGAGGCGCGAACCCAGCATTTT. Its translation: CASSEQGEARTQHF. The rearrangement uses TRBV6-1 and TRBJ1-5; 7 bases are shared with TRBD1. The CDR3 sequence is 14 residues long. With 2 bases clipped from V and 11 bases from J, the junction kept 9 bases outside the gene matches. Germline V lookup: CDR1 MNHNS, CDR2 SASEGT.

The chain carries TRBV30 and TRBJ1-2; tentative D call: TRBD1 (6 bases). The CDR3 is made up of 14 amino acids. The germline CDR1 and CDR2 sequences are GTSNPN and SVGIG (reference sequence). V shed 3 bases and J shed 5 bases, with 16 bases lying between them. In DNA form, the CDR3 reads TGTGCCTGGAGCCCGGGGCAGGGGAGGTATGGCTACACCTTC. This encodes CAWSPGQGRYGYTF.

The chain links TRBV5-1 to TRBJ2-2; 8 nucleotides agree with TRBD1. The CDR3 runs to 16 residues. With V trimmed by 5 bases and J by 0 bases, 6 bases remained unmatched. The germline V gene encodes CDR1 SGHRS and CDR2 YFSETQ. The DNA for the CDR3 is TGCGCCAGCAGGCTCCCGACAGGGGCGAACACCGGGGAGCTGTTTTTT. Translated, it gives CASRLPTGANTGELFF.